A selection of T cell receptor beta chains follows, all from one sample in a study of blood T cell repertoires in COVID-19. Generated by immunoSEQ multiplex PCR, the TCRdb table keeps only in-frame clones and is missing some. There are 210,000 or so clones in the sample; 88% occur only once, and around 3.8% lies in the top ten. The sequenced sample consisted of PBMCs or T cells enriched from blood (not recorded which). These receptors were taken from a woman between 25 and 40 years old who had been exposed to COVID-19. CDR3s include the opening cysteine and the closing phenylalanine or tryptophan. The D gene is left open where the match is weak. Expanded clones are given a class, and other clones once, few, many or no size at all.

size: -; V: TRBV6-5; J: TRBJ2-7; D: -; DNA: TGTGCCAGCACCAGGGGCTACGAGCAGTACTTC; CDR3: CASTRGYEQYF
size: once; V: TRBV6-1; J: TRBJ1-2; D: TRBD1; DNA: TGTGCCAGCAGTGAAGCGCTGGTGACAGGGGGTGGCTACACCTTC; CDR3: CASSEALVTGGGYTF
size: -; V: TRBV5-4; J: TRBJ2-1; D: TRBD1; DNA: TGTGCCAGCAGCAGCACCGGGACAGGGATGCGGGGTGAGCAGTTCTTC; CDR3: CASSSTGTGMRGEQFF
size: few; V: TRBV5-4; J: TRBJ2-7; D: TRBD1; DNA: TGTGCCAGCAGCAATCAGGGGGTTGATTACGAGCAGTACTTC; CDR3: CASSNQGVDYEQYF
size: -; V: TRBV3-1/TRBV3-2; J: TRBJ1-6; D: -; DNA: TGTGCCAGCAGCGCGGAGGCCAGGAATTCACCCCTCCACTTT; CDR3: CASSAEARNSPLHF
size: -; V: TRBV11-2; J: TRBJ2-7; D: TRBD1; DNA: TGTGCCAGCAGCCAAAGGACAGGGAGGTCTGCCTACGAGCAGTACTTC; CDR3: CASSQRTGRSAYEQYF
size: -; V: TRBV7-2; J: TRBJ2-1; D: TRBD2; DNA: TGTGCCAGCAGCTTGGCGGGAGGGCCCAACAATGAGCAGTTCTTC; CDR3: CASSLAGGPNNEQFF
size: once; V: TRBV19; J: TRBJ2-2; D: -; DNA: TGTGCCAGTAGGTACAGCTCGGGATTGACCGGGGAGCTGTTTTTT; CDR3: CASRYSSGLTGELFF
size: -; V: TRBV5-1; J: TRBJ2-5; D: TRBD2; DNA: TGCGCCAGCAGCTTCGCGGCTAGCGGGGGGCTCCAAGAGACCCAGTACTTC; CDR3: CASSFAASGGLQETQYF
size: -; V: TRBV5-1; J: TRBJ1-2; D: -; DNA: TGCGCCAGCAGCTTGGATTTGGGGGCAGTTGGCTACACCTTC; CDR3: CASSLDLGAVGYTF
size: -; V: TRBV5-6; J: TRBJ2-1; D: TRBD2; DNA: TGTGCCAGCAGTCTCGGGACTAGCGGCTACAATGAGCAGTTCTTC; CDR3: CASSLGTSGYNEQFF
size: -; V: TRBV3-1/TRBV3-2; J: TRBJ2-1; D: -; DNA: TGTGCCAGCAGCCAAGATCGACTTGACAATGAGCAGTTCTTC; CDR3: CASSQDRLDNEQFF
size: -; V: TRBV4-1; J: TRBJ2-2; D: -; DNA: TGCGCCAGCAGCCAAGATAAAACAGGCAACACCGGGGAGCTGTTTTTT; CDR3: CASSQDKTGNTGELFF
size: -; V: TRBV12-5; J: TRBJ1-3; D: -; DNA: TGTGCTAGTGGCCCGTCCCTCTCTGGAAACACCATATATTTT; CDR3: CASGPSLSGNTIYF
size: -; V: TRBV6-5; J: TRBJ2-7; D: -; DNA: TGTGCCAGCAGGTTGGGAATCGACAGTTACGAGCAGTACTTC; CDR3: CASRLGIDSYEQYF
size: few; V: TRBV6-5; J: TRBJ1-1; D: -; DNA: TGTGCCAGCAGGATACTTCTGAACACTGAAGCTTTCTTT; CDR3: CASRILLNTEAFF
size: -; V: TRBV7-2; J: TRBJ2-3; D: -; DNA: TGTGCCAGCAGCCTAAACCGGGGGGATACGCAGTATTTT; CDR3: CASSLNRGDTQYF
size: -; V: TRBV19; J: TRBJ2-3; D: TRBD2; DNA: TGTGCCAGTGGCCTGGCTAGCGGGACAGATACGCAGTATTTT; CDR3: CASGLASGTDTQYF
size: -; V: TRBV5-1; J: TRBJ2-7; D: -; DNA: TGCGCCAGCAGCCTACTGAGTGAAGAACAGTACTTC; CDR3: CASSLLSEEQYF
size: -; V: TRBV5-4; J: TRBJ2-5; D: -; DNA: TGTGCCAGCAGCGCGGAGGGAGGCCAAGAGACCCAGTACTTC; CDR3: CASSAEGGQETQYF
size: -; V: TRBV18; J: TRBJ1-1; D: TRBD1; DNA: TGTGCCAGCTCACCACGGTCTCGGACAGGGGCCACTGAAGCTTTCTTT; CDR3: CASSPRSRTGATEAFF
size: -; V: TRBV28; J: TRBJ1-6; D: TRBD1; DNA: TGTGCCAGCAGTTTAACAGGGGTTTCTTCACCCCTCCACTTT; CDR3: CASSLTGVSSPLHF
size: -; V: TRBV19; J: TRBJ2-7; D: TRBD1; DNA: TGTGCCAGTAGTATAGGGAACAGGGGCATGTACGAGCAGTACTTC; CDR3: CASSIGNRGMYEQYF
size: -; V: TRBV4-1; J: TRBJ2-4; D: -; DNA: TGCGCCAGCAGTATCCTGCGGGCCCCTCGGAACATTCAGTACTTC; CDR3: CASSILRAPRNIQYF
size: once; V: TRBV6-5; J: TRBJ1-1; D: TRBD1; DNA: TGTGCCAGCAACGTACAGGGGGCGGTAGGAACTGAAGCTTTCTTT; CDR3: CASNVQGAVGTEAFF
size: few; V: TRBV5-6; J: TRBJ1-4; D: -; DNA: TGTGCCAGCACCTTTGACAGACTTGAAAAACTGTTTTTT; CDR3: CASTFDRLEKLFF
size: -; V: TRBV6-5; J: TRBJ1-2; D: TRBD1; DNA: TGTGCCAGCAGTCGACAGGGGGCAGTAGGCTACACCTTC; CDR3: CASSRQGAVGYTF
size: once; V: TRBV6-5; J: TRBJ1-2; D: -; DNA: TGTGCCAGTAGAAGTCGTACTTATGGCTACACCTTC; CDR3: CASRSRTYGYTF
size: -; V: TRBV3-1/TRBV3-2; J: TRBJ2-1; D: TRBD2; DNA: TGTGCCAGCAGCCAAGAATGGCGACTAGCGGGAGGTGAGCAGTTCTTC; CDR3: CASSQEWRLAGGEQFF
size: -; V: TRBV4-1; J: TRBJ1-1; D: TRBD1; DNA: TGCGCCAGCAGCCAGCCCCGGGACAGGCAAACCCCGAACACTGAAGCTTTCTTT; CDR3: CASSQPRDRQTPNTEAFF